The 31 T cell receptor beta chains presented below share a single source sample, sequenced in a study of T cell responses to AZD1222 COVID-19 vaccine. Produced via immunoSEQ multiplex PCR; TCRdb's table is partial and in-frame only. The data contain approximately 180,000 clones, 85% to 90% of them singletons. This specimen was peripheral blood, taken on day 0 of AZD1222 vaccination. These receptor sequences come from an adult in good health.

The chain couples TRBV12-3 or TRBV12-4 to TRBJ2-3; D unclear. The CDR3 contains 12 residues. The V end lost 3 bases, the J end lost 6 bases, and 7 bases lay between the germline ends. The CDR3 spells CASSFSGDTQYF. Written as DNA, the CDR3 is TGTGCCAGCAGTTTTAGTGGGGATACGCAGTATTTT.

J is TRBJ2-2 and V is TRBV3-1 (or the pseudogene TRBV3-2), with 9 bases matching TRBD2. CDR1 and CDR2 from the germline V gene are LGHDT and YNNKEL (reference sequence). J lost 5 bases, V lost 3 bases, and 13 bases had no gene match. This CDR3 spans 18 amino acids. The CDR3 coding sequence is TGTGCCAGCAGCCACCTATCCTCTAGCGGGACCATTACCGGGGAGCTGTTTTTT. Translation: CASSHLSSSGTITGELFF.

The V gene is TRBV5-1, the J gene TRBJ1-1; D unresolved. Germline CDR1 and CDR2: SGHRS and YFSETQ. The CDR3 is 14 residues long. Trimming removed 4 bases at V and 4 bases at J, with 14 bases between. The chain's CDR3 is CASSPENPATEAFF. CDR3 in DNA: TGCGCCAGCAGCCCGGAAAATCCCGCCACTGAAGCTTTCTTT.

This clone appeared a few times. The V call is TRBV12-5, the J call TRBJ2-3; 7 nucleotides agree with TRBD1. The germline CDR1 and CDR2 sequences are LGHNT and FRNRAP. J lost 0 bases, V lost 6 bases, and 3 bases had no gene match. The CDR3 has 14 amino acids. CDR3 nucleotides: TGTGCTAGTGGGACAGGGATAAGCACAGATACGCAGTATTTT. This gives the protein CASGTGISTDTQYF.

The J gene is TRBJ1-6, the V gene TRBV19; D gene uncertain. Germline assignment: CDR1 LNHDA and CDR2 SQIVND (reference sequence). The length of the CDR3 is 12 residues. The V gene lost 5 bases and the J gene lost 8 bases, with 7 bases spanning the gap. CDR3 sequence: CASSRRDSPLHF. The CDR3 region has the DNA TGTGCCAGTAGTCGGCGGGATTCACCCCTCCACTTT.

The J gene is TRBJ2-1, the V gene TRBV6-5; D tentatively fits TRBD1 or TRBD2 (6 bases each). CDR3 length: 16 amino acids. Trimming took off 2 bases at V and 2 bases at J, with 13 bases between the two ends. The germline V gene encodes CDR1 MNHEY and CDR2 SVGAGI. The CDR3 DNA is TGTGCCAGCAGTTACGGCGGGACACAGACCTACAATGAGCAGTTCTTC. Translating it yields CASSYGGTQTYNEQFF.

V gene TRBV7-9 combines with J gene TRBJ1-5; D is unresolved. The CDR3 totals 16 residues. Germline CDR1 is SEHNR and CDR2 is FQNEAQ (reference sequence). V dropped 1 base and J dropped 0 bases, with 10 bases sitting between them. The chain's CDR3 is CASSLVSGISNQPQHF. CDR3 in DNA: TGTGCCAGCAGCTTAGTGTCAGGTATTAGCAATCAGCCCCAGCATTTT.

The V call is TRBV7-9, the J call TRBJ1-3; D is unclear. CDR3 length: 16 amino acids. Trimming took off 5 bases at V and 2 bases at J, with 16 bases between the two ends. Germline V gene sequence: CDR1 SEHNR, CDR2 FQNEAQ (reference sequence). CDR3 residues: CASSPVRGEAGNTIYF. The CDR3 DNA reads TGTGCCAGCAGCCCGGTACGGGGAGAGGCTGGAAACACCATATATTTT.

This sequence joins TRBV27 and TRBJ2-3, with D possibly being TRBD2 (5 bases). V shed 2 bases and J shed 0 bases, with 9 bases lying between them. In germline, CDR1 is MNHEY, CDR2 SMNVEV (reference sequence). CDR3 length equals 15 residues. CDR3 loop: CASSLAGVSTDTQYF. The CDR3 region has the DNA TGTGCCAGCAGTTTAGCGGGTGTGAGCACAGATACGCAGTATTTT.

The V and J genes are TRBV7-7 and TRBJ1-3; a possible D gene is TRBD1 (5 bases). The CDR3 loop spans 13 amino acids. Germline assignment: CDR1 SSHAT and CDR2 FNYEAQ (reference sequence). V was cut by 6 bases and J by 3 bases, with 9 bases left in between. The CDR3, as DNA: TGTGCCAGCAGTTCAGGGTTTGGAAACACCATATATTTT. Residues: CASSSGFGNTIYF.

Notes on this clone: One end of the junction varies from germline; a read error may be responsible. This chain connects TRBV4-1 to TRBJ1-2; 11 nucleotides align to TRBD1. From germline, CDR1 is MGHRA and CDR2 YSYEKL. The CDR3 is 14 residues long. The CDR3: CASSQVGTGGFEAF. CDR3 coding DNA: TGCGCCAGCAGCCAAGTCGGGACAGGGGGATTCGAGGCCTTC.

CDR3 bases: TGTGCCAGCAGTTTCGCGGCGAACACCGGGGAGCTGTTTTTT. The encoded protein is CASSFAANTGELFF. V gene TRBV6-5 combines with J gene TRBJ2-2; D unclear. This CDR3 region has 14 residues. The V gene's germline CDR1 is MNHEY and CDR2 SVGAGI. With 4 bases removed from V and 0 bases from J, the gap between germline ends came to 6 bases.

V is TRBV7-3 and J is TRBJ2-1; D unclear. The CDR3 is made up of 14 amino acids. Germline V gene sequence: CDR1 SGHTA, CDR2 FQGTGA. V was clipped by 3 bases and J by 6 bases, with 12 bases between them. CDR3 DNA: TGTGCCAGCAGCTTCCCCACAGAGTCCAATGAGCAGTTCTTC. Residues: CASSFPTESNEQFF.

The V call is TRBV27, the J call TRBJ2-2, with 10 bases identical to TRBD1. The ends lost 5 bases at V and 7 bases at J; junction bases unmatched: 13. The CDR3 is 17 residues long. CDR1 and CDR2 from the germline V gene are MNHEY and SMNVEV (reference sequence). The CDR3, as DNA: TGTGCCAGCAGTCCGACAGGGGGCGCTAGATATGGCGGGGAGCTGTTTTTT. This codes for CASSPTGGARYGGELFF.

V gene TRBV21-1 combines with J gene TRBJ1-3; the table gives TRBD1 as D, unverified against the DNA. TRBV21-1 is a pseudogene. The CDR3 sequence is 17 residues long. The CDR3 region has the DNA TGTGCCAGCAGCAAATCGACCAGGGTGAGCTCTGGAAACACCATATATTTT. It specifies CASSKSTRVSSGNTIYF.

The chain recombines TRBV6-5 with TRBJ2-1; the D gene is possibly TRBD1 (6 bases). Germline V lookup: CDR1 MNHEY, CDR2 SVGAGI. V was trimmed by 2 bases and J by 9 bases, leaving 11 bases between them. The CDR3 runs to 13 residues. CDR3 region: CASSYRDRSEQFF. CDR3 DNA sequence: TGTGCCAGCAGTTACCGAGACAGGAGTGAGCAGTTCTTC.

This sequence joins TRBV6-4 and TRBJ1-6, with a weak D call TRBD1 (6 bases). V lost 6 bases, J lost 6 bases, and 15 bases lay in between. Looked up from germline, CDR1 is MRHNA and CDR2 is SNTAGT. This CDR3 region has 15 residues. CDR3 nucleotides: TGTGCCAGCAGATCTCTGGGGGCAAGTAATTCACCCCTCCACTTT. This gives the protein CASRSLGASNSPLHF.

This chain uses TRBV21-1 with TRBJ2-7. TRBV21-1 is a listed pseudogene. This CDR3 has 10 amino acids. The CDR3 loop is CASGSYEQYF. The CDR3 DNA follows: TGTGCCAGCGGCTCCTACGAGCAGTACTTC.

The CDR3 nucleotides are TGCGCCAGCAGCCCCATCCCCGCTGGACAGGGATACAATGAGCAGTTCTTC. Protein: CASSPIPAGQGYNEQFF. V gene TRBV4-1 combines with J gene TRBJ2-1, with 8 bases matching TRBD1. Germline lookup yields CDR1 MGHRA and CDR2 YSYEKL. The CDR3 consists of 17 residues. Unmatched junction bases numbered 12, after V lost 4 bases and J lost 4 bases.

The chain combines TRBV7-2 with TRBJ2-7; 9 bases line up with TRBD1. V lost 0 bases to trimming and J lost 0 bases; unmatched junction nucleotides: 3. The CDR3 totals 16 residues. Germline V CDR1 and CDR2: SGHTA, FQGNSA. This CDR3 reads CASSLALTGGSYEQYF. The CDR3 region has the DNA TGTGCCAGCAGCTTAGCGCTGACAGGGGGCTCCTACGAGCAGTACTTC.

The genes are TRBV4-2 and TRBJ2-7; 12 nucleotides line up with TRBD2. This CDR3 is 20 amino acids long. Trimming at V came to 4 bases and at J to 3 bases, leaving 19 bases not matched to a gene. Germline loops: CDR1 LGHNA, CDR2 YNFKEQ. The CDR3 reads CASSPQTQTSGRRKDYEQYF. CDR3 nucleotide sequence: TGTGCCAGCAGCCCTCAGACACAGACTAGCGGGAGAAGAAAGGACTACGAGCAGTACTTC.

The chain joins TRBV19 to TRBJ1-5; no clear D gene. The CDR3 covers 13 residues. Between the trimmed V and J ends, which lost 3 bases and 3 bases, there was a span of 6 bases. In germline, CDR1 is LNHDA, CDR2 SQIVND (reference sequence). Written as DNA, the CDR3 is TGTGCCAGTAGTATTGTGACCAATCAGCCCCAGCATTTT. Protein product: CASSIVTNQPQHF.

V is TRBV6-2 or TRBV6-3 and J is TRBJ1-5; 8 nucleotides match TRBD1. V was pared by 2 bases and J by 0 bases, with 9 bases of the junction left unmatched. Germline lookup yields CDR1 MNHEY and CDR2 SVGEGT. The CDR3 totals 18 residues. The DNA of the CDR3 is TGTGCCAGCAGTTACGGACAGGGATCTGTCTATAGCAATCAGCCCCAGCATTTT. Its translation is CASSYGQGSVYSNQPQHF.

The count of this clone is one. The gene calls are TRBV7-8 and TRBJ2-7; D remains unclear. Germline V gene data show CDR1 as SGHVS and CDR2 as FQNEAQ. The V end was cut by 1 base, the J end by 4 bases, with 11 bases between. CDR3 length: 14 amino acids. CDR3 bases: TGTGCCAGCAGCTTAGACAGTACCGCATACGAGCAGTACTTC. Translated, it gives CASSLDSTAYEQYF.

The chain couples TRBV9 to TRBJ1-3; D may be TRBD1 (6 bases). Germline CDR1 is SGDLS and CDR2 is YYNGEE. The V end lost 4 bases, the J end lost 4 bases, and 12 bases lay between the germline ends. There are 14 residues in the CDR3. The CDR3 nucleotides are TGTGCCAGCAGCCCGGGGGGGCAAGGAAACACCATATATTTT. Amino acids: CASSPGGQGNTIYF.

The chain is built from TRBV9 and TRBJ2-3; a weak D match, TRBD1 (6 bases). This CDR3 has 16 amino acids. The germline V gene has CDR1 SGDLS and CDR2 YYNGEE. Trimming shortened V by 3 bases and J by 5 bases, and 19 bases separated the two germline ends. The CDR3 loop is CASSGETNRAIDTQYF. The CDR3 nucleotides are TGTGCCAGCAGCGGAGAAACCAACAGGGCGATAGATACGCAGTATTTT.

This clone was found a few times. The V gene is TRBV2, the J gene TRBJ1-2; TRBD1 matches at 7 bases. Germline V lookup: CDR1 SNHLY, CDR2 FYNNEI. The CDR3 sequence is 15 residues long. Trimming removed 6 bases from V and 5 bases from J; junction bases left unmatched: 12. The CDR3 reads CASRQRQGPEYGYTF. The CDR3 region has the DNA TGTGCCAGCAGGCAAAGACAGGGACCTGAATATGGCTACACCTTC.

The CDR3: CASSSPRRTGMYNEQFF. The CDR3, as DNA: TGTGCCAGCAGCTCCCCCCGGAGGACAGGGATGTACAATGAGCAGTTCTTC. This rearrangement joins TRBV7-2 to TRBJ2-1; TRBD1 agrees at 8 bases. V lost 4 bases to trimming and J lost 4 bases; unmatched junction nucleotides: 12. Germline CDR1 and CDR2: SGHTA and FQGNSA. This CDR3 region has 17 residues.

V usage is TRBV5-1 and J usage is TRBJ2-2; possibly TRBD2 for D (6 bases). The germline V and J ends were trimmed by 2 bases and 4 bases, with 18 bases remaining between them. The CDR3 sequence is 17 residues long. Germline V gives CDR1 SGHRS, CDR2 YFSETQ. DNA for the CDR3: TGCGCCAGCAGCTTACGATGGGGGTTGGAGGGCACCGGGGAGCTGTTTTTT. It translates to CASSLRWGLEGTGELFF. Filled out from reference TRBV5-1 and TRBJ2-2, the complete variable domain reads KAGVTQTPRYLIKTRGQQVTLSCSPISGHRSVSWYQQTPGQGLQFLFEYFSETQRNKGNFPGRFSGRQFSNSRSEMNVSTLELGDSALYLCASSLRWGLEGTGELFFGEGSRLTVL.

The genes are TRBV7-2 and TRBJ1-5; 7 bases are a match to TRBD1. Germline V lookup: CDR1 SGHTA, CDR2 FQGNSA. The junction had 5 bases not matched to a gene; V was cut back by 5 bases and J by 7 bases. There are 13 residues in the CDR3. The CDR3 DNA reads as TGTGCCAGCAGCCGAATGGGACAGCAGCCCCAGCATTTT. Its protein is CASSRMGQQPQHF. The full variable domain, with the rest looked up from reference TRBV7-2 and TRBJ1-5, is GAGVSQSPSNKVTEKGKDVELRCDPISGHTALYWYRQSLGQGLEFLIYFQGNSAPDKSGLPSDRFSAERTGGSVSTLTIQRTQQEDSAVYLCASSRMGQQPQHFGDGTRLSIL.

V gene TRBV5-6 combines with J gene TRBJ1-2; D is undetermined. CDR1 and CDR2 (germline): SGHDT, YYEEEE. The CDR3 is made up of 11 amino acids. Trimming cost V 2 bases and J 8 bases, with 7 bases left between them. In DNA form, the CDR3 reads TGTGCCAGCAGCTTTAGCCAAGGCTACACCTTC. Encoded protein: CASSFSQGYTF.